Listed below are T cell receptor beta chains from one sample, sequenced in a study of post-analysis software for immune sequencing data. TCRdb used MiXCR to reprocess the PCR reads, holding one entry per CDR3 protein. The sample lists approximately 260,000 distinct CDR3 sequences, less than 40% seen once, with under 5.5% in the top ten. Sequences were obtained from blood. These receptor sequences come from a girl aged 5-17 years with multiple sclerosis. Both conserved end residues are part of each CDR3. The D gene is left open where the match is weak. The size field is filled for only some rows; it gives once, few, many or a size class.

12 | TRBJ1-2 | few | TRBD1 | TRBV27 | TGTGCCAGCAGTGGACAGGGTTTTGGCTACACCTTC | CASSGQGFGYTF
14 | TRBJ2-5 | many | . | TRBV27 | TGTGCCAGCAGTTTCGGAGCTTTCCAAGAGACCCAGTACTTC | CASSFGAFQETQYF
16 | TRBJ2-3 | many | . | TRBV10-3 | TGTGCCATTCCTCTTCGTGGCCGGCCCTTCACAGATACGCAGTATTTT | CAIPLRGRPFTDTQYF
12 | TRBJ2-5 | . | TRBD2 | TRBV28 | TGTGCCAGCAGTCCCCCCCGGGAGGCGGGGTACTTC | CASSPPREAGYF
12 | TRBJ2-2 | . | . | TRBV9 | TGTGCCAGCACCCCAAACACCGGGGAGCTGTTTTTT | CASTPNTGELFF
14 | TRBJ2-7 | . | . | TRBV7-2 | TGTGCCAGCAGCTTAGGAGGAGTTTCCCACGAGCAGTACTTC | CASSLGGVSHEQYF
14 | TRBJ2-2 | many | . | TRBV20-1 | TGCAGTGCTATTACCCCGGGAAACACCGGGGAGCTGTTTTTT | CSAITPGNTGELFF
13 | TRBJ1-2 | . | TRBD1 | TRBV20-1 | TGCAGTGCTACGGACAGGGCTGGCTATGGCTACACCTTC | CSATDRAGYGYTF
12 | TRBJ2-1 | many | . | TRBV9 | TGTGCCAGCAGCGTAGAGGACAATGAGCAGTTCTTC | CASSVEDNEQFF
14 | TRBJ2-4 | many | . | TRBV20-1 | TGCAGTGCTAGAGAGCAACAGGGGAGGTACATTCAGTACTTC | CSAREQQGRYIQYF
15 | TRBJ1-5 | many | TRBD1 | TRBV27 | TGTGCCAGCAGTCAGACAGGGTCGAGGAATCAGCCCCAGCATTTT | CASSQTGSRNQPQHF
14 | TRBJ1-4 | few | . | TRBV7-9 | TGTGCCAGCAGCTTAGTAACACTGGATGAAAAACTGTTTTTT | CASSLVTLDEKLFF
16 | TRBJ1-3 | . | . | TRBV5-1 | TGCGCCAGCAGCTTTGACGGCTCCAACTTCGGAAACACCAGATATTTT | CASSFDGSNFGNTRYF
13 | TRBJ1-5 | many | . | TRBV20-1 | TGCAGCCCGGCTCTGGGCCCCGGGCAGCCCCAGCATTTT | CSPALGPGQPQHF
16 | TRBJ2-3 | few | . | TRBV24-1 | TGTGCCACCAGTGGGCCCGACCTGCGGGTGGGAGATACGCAGTATTTT | CATSGPDLRVGDTQYF
15 | TRBJ1-4 | . | . | TRBV7-8 | TGTGCCAGCAGCTTATCGCTACGGACTAATGAAAAACTGTTTTTT | CASSLSLRTNEKLFF
11 | TRBJ2-1 | many | . | TRBV20-1 | TGCAGTGCGACCACTAGCAATGAGCAGTTCTTC | CSATTSNEQFF
14 | TRBJ1-5 | . | TRBD1 | TRBV20-1 | TGCAGTGCTACGACAGGGACAAGCAATCAGCCCCAGCATTTT | CSATTGTSNQPQHF
14 | TRBJ2-1 | many | . | TRBV4-1 | TGCGCCAGCAGCCAGACACTAGGACTCAATGAGCAGTTCTTC | CASSQTLGLNEQFF
15 | TRBJ2-3 | many | TRBD2 | TRBV20-1 | TGCAGTGTACCACTAGCGGGAGGGATGACAGATACGCAGTATTTT | CSVPLAGGMTDTQYF
11 | TRBJ2-5 | . | . | TRBV25-1 | TGTGCCAGCAGGGAACAAGAGACCCAGTACTTC | CASREQETQYF
16 | TRBJ2-1 | many | . | TRBV4-1 | TGCGCCAGCAGCCTGCGGGTCCCCCTCTCCAACGGTGAGCAGTTCTTC | CASSLRVPLSNGEQFF
13 | TRBJ1-1 | many | . | TRBV5-1 | TGCGCCAGCAGCTTCAACCAGAACACTGAAGCTTTCTTT | CASSFNQNTEAFF